The 20 T cell receptor beta chains reported below all come from one sample, sequenced in a study of blood T cell repertoires in COVID-19. Assay used: immunoSEQ multiplex PCR; TCRdb lists only in-frame clones, some missing. The table shows 300,000 or so clones, with around four fifths occurring only once. Sequencing was performed on peripheral blood. These receptor sequences come from a woman aged 45 to 65 with active or convalescent COVID-19.

J is TRBJ1-4 and V is TRBV24-1; tentatively, D is TRBD1 (6 bases). V dropped 2 bases and J dropped 7 bases, with 13 bases sitting between them. Germline loops: CDR1 KGHDR, CDR2 SFDVKD. The CDR3 length is 15 residues. CDR3 amino acids: CATSDSQGTGEKLFF. The CDR3, as DNA: TGTGCCACCAGTGATTCTCAGGGGACGGGTGAAAAACTGTTTTTT.

This chain joins TRBV1 and TRBJ2-3; TRBD1, the D gene given by the table, was not confirmed from the DNA. TRBV1 is recorded as a pseudogene. This CDR3 is 17 amino acids long. CDR3 residues: CTSASRLGRMAMDTQYF. In nucleotides, the CDR3 is TGCACCAGCGCCTCACGGTTGGGCAGGATGGCCATGGATACGCAGTATTTT.

This chain links TRBV7-2 with TRBJ1-4; no definite D call. The CDR3 contains 13 residues. V lost 1 base to trimming and J lost 6 bases, with 6 bases between them. Germline V gene data show CDR1 as SGHTA and CDR2 as FQGNSA. The CDR3 spells CASSLVGDEKLFF. The CDR3 DNA is TGTGCCAGCAGCTTAGTTGGAGATGAAAAACTGTTTTTT.

V usage is TRBV7-2 and J usage is TRBJ2-3, with D perhaps TRBD2 (6 bases). This CDR3 has 16 residues. Germline CDR1 is SGHTA and CDR2 is FQGNSA. Deletions cut 5 bases from V and 2 bases from J, with 17 bases between. The CDR3 loop is CASSGRLSRHTDTQYF. CDR3 nucleotides: TGTGCCAGCAGCGGGAGGCTCTCGCGGCACACAGATACGCAGTATTTT.

The rearrangement links TRBV5-6 to TRBJ1-2, with 9 nucleotides matching TRBD1. The CDR3 runs 14 residues. V was clipped by 5 bases and J by 6 bases; unmatched bases: 8. The germline V gene encodes CDR1 SGHDT and CDR2 YYEEEE. The CDR3 loop is CASSKDRGRNGYTF. CDR3 nucleotides: TGTGCCAGCAGTAAGGACAGGGGCAGGAATGGCTACACCTTC.

This chain joins TRBV5-1 and TRBJ1-1; possibly TRBD1 for D (5 bases). The germline CDR1 and CDR2 sequences are SGHRS and YFSETQ. The CDR3 extends over 16 amino acids. Trimming cost V 4 bases and J 0 bases, with 16 bases left between them. The CDR3 DNA is TGCGCCAGCAGCCCAGCGGGGGGGTTCATGAACACTGAAGCTTTCTTT. It codes for CASSPAGGFMNTEAFF.

In DNA form, the CDR3 reads TGTGCCATTGGACAGGGTGTTGATGAAAAACTGTTTTTT. Translating gives CAIGQGVDEKLFF. The chain joins TRBV10-3 to TRBJ1-4; 8 bases agree with TRBD1. Losses at the gene ends were 9 bases for V and 6 bases for J; bases not matched to a gene: 6. CDR1 is ENHRY, CDR2 SYGVKD, per germline. The CDR3 extends over 13 amino acids.

The chain uses TRBV2 and TRBJ1-2, with D possibly being TRBD1 (5 bases). The ends were cut back, 5 bases at V and 1 base at J, with 8 bases in the middle. The CDR3 runs 13 residues. Germline values: CDR1 SNHLY, CDR2 FYNNEI. As DNA, the CDR3 is TGTGCCAGCAGTATCCAGGGTAACTATGGCTACACCTTC. It codes for CASSIQGNYGYTF.

This clone was seen just once. The gene calls are TRBV6-6 and TRBJ2-7; 13 bases line up with TRBD2. Germline CDR1 MNHNY, CDR2 SVGAGI (reference sequence). The CDR3 runs to 14 residues. Losses at the gene ends were 6 bases for V and 6 bases for J; bases not matched to a gene: 5. CDR3 in DNA: TGTGCCAGCAGGGCGGGACTAGCGGGAAGCGAGCAGTACTTC. It yields the protein CASRAGLAGSEQYF.

This clone was detected a few times. V is TRBV14 and J is TRBJ2-3; D is unresolved. The CDR3 totals 14 residues. CDR1 is SGHDN, CDR2 FVKESK, per germline. Trimming shortened V by 4 bases and J by 4 bases, and 12 bases separated the two germline ends. CDR3 nucleotide sequence: TGTGCCAGCAGCCCCTACCTGCCCCCAGATACGCAGTATTTT. It specifies CASSPYLPPDTQYF.

This chain connects TRBV3-1 (or the pseudogene TRBV3-2) to TRBJ2-6, with no clear D. Trimming cost V 0 bases and J 2 bases, with 8 bases left between them. The CDR3 extends over 16 amino acids. Looked up from germline, CDR1 is LGHDT and CDR2 is YNNKEL (reference sequence). The CDR3 reads CASSQDAGPGANVLTF. CDR3 bases: TGTGCCAGCAGCCAAGATGCAGGCCCTGGGGCCAACGTCCTGACTTTC.

The chain employs TRBV10-3 and TRBJ2-7, with 9 bases lining up with TRBD2. J lost 3 bases, V lost 11 bases, and 14 bases had no gene match. From germline, CDR1 is ENHRY and CDR2 SYGVKD. The CDR3 is 15 residues long. The CDR3 loop is CAAGDSGRSLYEQYF. CDR3 DNA sequence: TGTGCCGCCGGGGACAGCGGGAGGTCCCTCTACGAGCAGTACTTC.

The V and J genes are TRBV5-5 and TRBJ2-1; D may be TRBD1 (5 bases). V lost 3 bases to trimming and J lost 4 bases, with 8 bases between them. The V gene's germline CDR1 is SGHKS and CDR2 YYEKEE (reference sequence). CDR3 length: 13 amino acids. The CDR3 reads CASSSRQYNEQFF. DNA for the CDR3: TGTGCCAGCAGCTCTAGACAGTACAATGAGCAGTTCTTC.

This chain joins TRBV5-1 and TRBJ2-7; 13 bases line up with TRBD2. The CDR3 has 16 amino acids. Germline V gives CDR1 SGHRS, CDR2 YFSETQ. V dropped 7 bases and J dropped 3; count of bases not matched to a gene: 10. The DNA of the CDR3 is TGCGCCAGCGGCCCACGGACTAGCGGGGGTAGCTACGAGCAGTACTTC. It specifies CASGPRTSGGSYEQYF. Full variable domain (outside the CDR3, taken from reference TRBV5-1 and TRBJ2-7): KAGVTQTPRYLIKTRGQQVTLSCSPISGHRSVSWYQQTPGQGLQFLFEYFSETQRNKGNFPGRFSGRQFSNSRSEMNVSTLELGDSALYLCASGPRTSGGSYEQYFGPGTRLTVT.

The rearrangement links TRBV7-6 to TRBJ2-5; 7 bases agree with TRBD2. The CDR3 contains 16 residues. The germline gives CDR1 SGHVS, CDR2 FNYEAQ. Trimming at V came to 5 bases and at J to 4 bases, leaving 13 bases not matched to a gene. The CDR3 loop reads CASSPGGSGIRETQYF. For the CDR3, the DNA is TGTGCCAGCAGCCCCGGGGGGTCAGGGATACGAGAGACCCAGTACTTC.

The chain recombines TRBV19 with TRBJ1-1, with 7 bases lining up with TRBD1. The CDR3 is 13 amino acids. The germline V gene encodes CDR1 LNHDA and CDR2 SQIVND (reference sequence). The V and J ends lost 5 bases and 4 bases, in that order; junction bases with no gene match: 4. The CDR3 DNA reads TGTGCCAGTAGTGTTAACAGGGGCACTGAAGCTTTCTTT. This codes for CASSVNRGTEAFF.

CDR3 sequence reads: CASRSLGGERGYTF. Written as DNA, the CDR3 is TGTGCCAGTAGGAGCTTGGGGGGAGAGCGTGGCTACACCTTC. The chain carries TRBV19 and TRBJ1-2; the D gene is possibly TRBD1 (5 bases). Trimming shortened V by 6 bases and J by 7 bases, and 18 bases separated the two germline ends. CDR1 LNHDA and CDR2 SQIVND come from the germline V gene (reference sequence). The CDR3 is 14 amino acids.

V usage is TRBV30 and J usage is TRBJ2-3; no reliable D call. Germline V lookup: CDR1 GTSNPN, CDR2 SVGIG (reference sequence). The CDR3 is made up of 14 amino acids. The V and J ends lost 4 bases and 10 bases respectively, with 21 bases between them. Here the CDR3 DNA reads TGTGCCTGGAAAGTGAAGTTGCCAGGTATGGCGCAGTATTTT. It yields the protein CAWKVKLPGMAQYF.

V usage is TRBV5-1 and J usage is TRBJ1-3, with TRBD1 matching 7 bases. CDR3 length equals 14 residues. In germline, CDR1 is SGHRS, CDR2 YFSETQ. V lost 4 bases and J lost 3; bases outside the gene matches: 4. The CDR3: CASSVDRNGNTIYF. The CDR3 bases are TGCGCCAGCAGCGTGGACAGGAATGGAAACACCATATATTTT. Full variable domain (missing parts from reference TRBV5-1 and TRBJ1-3): KAGVTQTPRYLIKTRGQQVTLSCSPISGHRSVSWYQQTPGQGLQFLFEYFSETQRNKGNFPGRFSGRQFSNSRSEMNVSTLELGDSALYLCASSVDRNGNTIYFGEGSWLTVV.

The chain combines TRBV7-3 with TRBJ2-2; D unresolved. The CDR3 totals 13 residues. V gave up 2 bases and J gave up 5 bases, with 6 bases separating them. Germline CDR1 SGHTA, CDR2 FQGTGA. The CDR3 coding sequence is TGTGCCAGCAGCTTATCCGGGACCGGGGAGCTGTTTTTT. This codes for CASSLSGTGELFF.